The clone carrying this T cell receptor (beta chain) showed up just once. Its antigen remains unidentified. Being one base from a much bigger clone, this may be a read error. This CDR3 is built from 12 residues. V lost 2 bases, J lost 5 bases, and 5 bases lay in between. The germline V gene encodes CDR1 MDHEN and CDR2 SYDVKM. This sample was taken from a study of early T cells in non-severe SARS-CoV-2 infection. About the study: Chains from this unsorted whole-blood bulk RNA could not be paired.

Study-wide results and caveats: Anti-spike CD8 responses were favored by VDJdb matching, which missed private and CD4 specificities.

Unique molecular identifiers (one per individual cDNA molecule) were attached. TCRdb passed the 5' RACE reads through MiXCR, listing each CDR3 protein once. The table has 70,000 or so distinct CDR3 sequences, more than 10% seen once. The V and J genes are TRBV28 and TRBJ2-3; D is undetermined. The receptor's source is an adult who was a healthcare worker with PCR-confirmed SARS-CoV-2 infection or an uninfected control (not recorded which). The sequenced sample was whole blood. CDR3 in amino acids: CASSLRVDTQYF. The CDR3 DNA reads TGTGCCAGCAGTTTACGGGTAGATACGCAGTATTTT.